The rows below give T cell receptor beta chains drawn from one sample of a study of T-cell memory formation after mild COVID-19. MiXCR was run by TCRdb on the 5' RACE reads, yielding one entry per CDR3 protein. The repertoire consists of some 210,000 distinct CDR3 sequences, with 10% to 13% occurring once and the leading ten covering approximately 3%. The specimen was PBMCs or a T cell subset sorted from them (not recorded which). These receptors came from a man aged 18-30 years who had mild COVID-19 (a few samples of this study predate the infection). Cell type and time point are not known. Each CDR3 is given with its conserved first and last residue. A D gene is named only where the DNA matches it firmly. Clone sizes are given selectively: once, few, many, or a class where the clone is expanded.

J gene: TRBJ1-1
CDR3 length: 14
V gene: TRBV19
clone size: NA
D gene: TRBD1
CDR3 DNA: TGTGCCAGCAACCACCCGACAGGGTACACTGAAGCTTTCTTT
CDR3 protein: CASNHPTGYTEAFF

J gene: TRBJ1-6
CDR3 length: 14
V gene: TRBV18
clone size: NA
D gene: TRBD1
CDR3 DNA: TGTGCCAGCTCACCACCCGGCGGACAGGCAATTCTCCACTTT
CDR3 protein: CASSPPGGQAILHF

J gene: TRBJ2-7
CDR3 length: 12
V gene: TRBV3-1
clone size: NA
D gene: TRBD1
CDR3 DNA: TGTGCCAGCAACCGACAGGGGAACGAGCAGTACTTC
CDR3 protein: CASNRQGNEQYF

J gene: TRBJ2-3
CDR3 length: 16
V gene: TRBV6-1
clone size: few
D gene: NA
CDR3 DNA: TGTGCCAGTTCGTGGGGAGGGGGCAATTTGGCAGATACGCAGTATTTT
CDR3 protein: CASSWGGGNLADTQYF

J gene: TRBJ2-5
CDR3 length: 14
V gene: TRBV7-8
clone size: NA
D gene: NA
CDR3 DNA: TGTGCCAGCAGCTTAAACGGACACCAAGAGACCCAGTACTTC
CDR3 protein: CASSLNGHQETQYF

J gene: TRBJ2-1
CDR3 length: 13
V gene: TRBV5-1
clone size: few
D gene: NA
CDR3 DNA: TGCGCCAGCAACCGGGACATACCCAATGAGCAGTTCTTC
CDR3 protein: CASNRDIPNEQFF

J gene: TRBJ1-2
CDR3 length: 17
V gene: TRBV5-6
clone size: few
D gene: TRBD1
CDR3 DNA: TGTGCCAGCAGCTTCTTCACAGGGGGCTCCCAGAACTATGGCTACACCTTC
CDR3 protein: CASSFFTGGSQNYGYTF

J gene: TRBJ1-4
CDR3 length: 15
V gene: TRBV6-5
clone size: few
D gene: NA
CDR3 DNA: TGTGCCAGCAGTTACTCCCCGGGACTCTCTGAAAAACTGTTTTTT
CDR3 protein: CASSYSPGLSEKLFF

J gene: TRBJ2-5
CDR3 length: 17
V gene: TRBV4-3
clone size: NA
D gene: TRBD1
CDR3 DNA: TGCGCCAGCAGCCAAGACGTTCCGGGACAGGGCGGAGAGACCCAGTACTTC
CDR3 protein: CASSQDVPGQGGETQYF

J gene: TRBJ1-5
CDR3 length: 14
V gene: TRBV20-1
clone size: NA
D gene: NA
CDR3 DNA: TGCAGTGCGTGGGGAGGGGGGAGGAATCAGCCCCAGCATTTT
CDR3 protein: CSAWGGGRNQPQHF

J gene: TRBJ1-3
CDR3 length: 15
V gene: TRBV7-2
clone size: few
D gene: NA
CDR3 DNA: TGTGCCAGCAGCTCTAGGGGACCTGCTGGAAACACCATATATTTT
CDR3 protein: CASSSRGPAGNTIYF

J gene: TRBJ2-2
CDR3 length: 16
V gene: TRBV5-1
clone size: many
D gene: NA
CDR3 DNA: TGCGCCAGCAGCCCCTCCTGGGGCGCGAACACCGGGGAGCTGTTTTTT
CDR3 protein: CASSPSWGANTGELFF

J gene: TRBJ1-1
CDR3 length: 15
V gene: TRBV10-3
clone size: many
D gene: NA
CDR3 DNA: TGTGCCATAGGGACGGCCGCCCGGCGGGGCACTGAAGCTTTCTTT
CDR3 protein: CAIGTAARRGTEAFF

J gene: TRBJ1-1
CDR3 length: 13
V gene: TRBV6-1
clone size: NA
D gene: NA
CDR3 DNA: TGTGCCAGCAGTGAAGACATGAACACTGAAGCTTTCTTT
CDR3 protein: CASSEDMNTEAFF

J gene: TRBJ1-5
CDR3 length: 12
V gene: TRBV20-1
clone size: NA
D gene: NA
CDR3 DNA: TGCAGTGCTGCCGCTGGAGGCCAGCCCCAGCATTTT
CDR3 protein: CSAAAGGQPQHF

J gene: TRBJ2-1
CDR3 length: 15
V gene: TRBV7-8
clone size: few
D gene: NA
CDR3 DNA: TGTGCCAGCAGCCCTCAGGGGAGCTCCTACAATGAGCAGTTCTTC
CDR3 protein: CASSPQGSSYNEQFF

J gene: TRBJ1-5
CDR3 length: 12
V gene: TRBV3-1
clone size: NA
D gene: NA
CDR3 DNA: TGTGCCAGCAGCCAAGCAGATCAGCCCCAGCATTTT
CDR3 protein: CASSQADQPQHF

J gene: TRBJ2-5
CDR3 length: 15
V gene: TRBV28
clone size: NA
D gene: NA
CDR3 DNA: TGTGCCAGCAGTTTACTGGGAACTTCTAAAGAGACCCAGTACTTC
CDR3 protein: CASSLLGTSKETQYF

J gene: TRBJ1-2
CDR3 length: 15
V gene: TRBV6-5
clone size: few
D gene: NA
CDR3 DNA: TGTGCCAGCAGTTACGACCAGGGCTCCGGGGATGGCTACACCTTC
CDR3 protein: CASSYDQGSGDGYTF